The 22 T cell receptor beta chains below all came from one sample that was sequenced in a study of identical twins. One entry per CDR3 protein results from TCRdb running MiXCR on the 5' RACE reads. The top ten hold less than 2% of the sample, which has about 220,000 distinct CDR3 sequences, 6.5% to 8.5% seen once. These same records also appear under a second study, on yellow fever vaccine responses in identical twins.

Material for sequencing was memory (CD45RO+) T cells sorted from blood. Source of these receptors: a young woman in good health.

There are a few counts of this clonotype. This chain uses TRBV14 with TRBJ2-4; D might be TRBD1 (5 bases). Germline V CDR1 and CDR2: SGHDN, FVKESK. The CDR3 is 14 residues long. V lost 11 bases, J lost 4 bases, and 18 bases lay in between. The CDR3 DNA reads TGTGCCTGTAGCAGGGTGGGCGAAAAAAACATTCAGTACTTC. It yields the protein CACSRVGEKNIQYF. Using reference TRBV14 and TRBJ2-4 for the parts outside the CDR3, the full variable domain is EAGVTQFPSHSVIEKGQTVTLRCDPISGHDNLYWYRRVMGKEIKFLLHFVKESKQDESGMPNNRFLAERTGGTYSTLKVQPAELEDSGVYFCACSRVGEKNIQYFGAGTRLSVL.

The chain combines TRBV12-3 or TRBV12-4 with TRBJ2-2; 8 bases are a match to TRBD1. Trimming took 6 bases from V and 5 from J; bases not matched to a gene: 11. The CDR3 sequence is 16 residues long. In nucleotides, the CDR3 is TGTGCCAGCAGGCCAACCTGGACAGGGCGAACCGGGGAGCTGTTTTTT. It specifies CASRPTWTGRTGELFF.

The rearrangement joins TRBV18 to TRBJ2-5, with D unresolved. CDR3 length: 14 residues. Germline V gene lookup returns CDR1 KGHSH and CDR2 LQKENI. Trimming removed 4 bases from V and 0 bases from J, with 9 bases in between. In DNA form, the CDR3 reads TGTGCCAGCTCACAATTGGTTGACCAAGAGACCCAGTACTTC. This gives the protein CASSQLVDQETQYF.

This chain joins TRBV2 and TRBJ2-1, with D maybe TRBD1 (5 bases). Between the trimmed V and J ends, which lost 6 bases and 6 bases, there was a span of 9 bases. Germline values: CDR1 SNHLY, CDR2 FYNNEI. There are 12 residues in the CDR3. For the CDR3, the DNA is TGTGCCAGCAGCAGACAGTCCAATGAGCAGTTCTTC. Translating gives CASSRQSNEQFF.

This clonotype appeared a few times. This chain joins TRBV5-6 and TRBJ2-3; 10 bases map to TRBD2. Germline assignment: CDR1 SGHDT and CDR2 YYEEEE. J was trimmed by 4 bases and V by 2 bases; bases with no gene match: 4. The length of the CDR3 is 15 residues. The CDR3, as DNA: TGTGCCAGCAGCTTTGACAGCGGGAGGGCAGATACGCAGTATTTT. Protein: CASSFDSGRADTQYF.

V and J are TRBV7-9 and TRBJ2-1, with D perhaps TRBD1 (5 bases). Germline V gives CDR1 SEHNR, CDR2 FQNEAQ (reference sequence). The CDR3 is 15 amino acids. V dropped 3 bases and J dropped 6 bases, with 15 bases sitting between them. CDR3 bases: TGTGCCAGCAGCTTCGGCAGGGCTTCCCTCAATGAGCAGTTCTTC. Amino acid sequence: CASSFGRASLNEQFF.

This clonotype was counted between two and nine times. This chain connects TRBV21-1 to TRBJ1-4. TRBV21-1 is a documented pseudogene. The CDR3 totals 16 residues. CDR3 coding DNA: TGTGCCAGCAGCAAAGCGCTTGGGGTAGTGGAGGAAAAACTGTTTTTT. It translates to CASSKALGVVEEKLFF.

This chain links TRBV20-1 with TRBJ2-3, with TRBD2 matching over 14 bases. The V segment lost 7 bases and the J segment 4 bases; nucleotides outside the gene matches: 4. The CDR3 sequence is 14 residues long. Germline CDR1 and CDR2: DFQATT and SNEGSKA (reference sequence). CDR3 in DNA: TGCAGTGAGGGGACTAGCGGGGGTTCAGATACGCAGTATTTT. Protein: CSEGTSGGSDTQYF.

At least ten counts were recorded for this clonotype. V and J are TRBV27 and TRBJ2-3, with 10 bases that match TRBD1. Trimming at V came to 4 bases and at J to 3 bases, leaving 7 bases not matched to a gene. Germline V gene data show CDR1 as MNHEY and CDR2 as SMNVEV (reference sequence). The CDR3 runs to 16 residues. CDR3 nucleotides: TGTGCCAGCAGTTCCTGGACAGGGGGTGGGACAGATACGCAGTATTTT. It yields the protein CASSSWTGGGTDTQYF.

This clonotype has just a few counts. The V gene is TRBV2, the J gene TRBJ2-5, with a possible D match to TRBD2 (5 bases). This CDR3 contains 13 residues. Germline loops: CDR1 SNHLY, CDR2 FYNNEI. V lost 5 bases and J lost 2, with 9 bases in between. CDR3 loop: CASSMRAQETQYF. CDR3 sequence (DNA): TGTGCCAGCAGTATGCGGGCTCAAGAGACCCAGTACTTC.

This clonotype was observed a handful of times. For the CDR3, the DNA is TGTGCCAGCAGTTATAGAGGACAGGGGAGGGAGACCCAGTACTTC. Translated, it gives CASSYRGQGRETQYF. The J gene is TRBJ2-5, the V gene TRBV27, with 9 positions matching TRBD1. The V segment lost 4 bases and the J segment 5 bases; nucleotides outside the gene matches: 8. CDR1 MNHEY and CDR2 SMNVEV come from the germline V gene (reference sequence). This CDR3 has 15 amino acids.

This clonotype has only a few counts. The V and J genes are TRBV24-1 and TRBJ2-3, with D perhaps matching TRBD1 (5 bases). The CDR3 runs to 15 residues. Between the trimmed V and J ends, which lost 5 bases and 7 bases, there was a span of 18 bases. Germline V gene lookup returns CDR1 KGHDR and CDR2 SFDVKD. The CDR3 loop reads CATSGGRFPSNTQYF. The CDR3 nucleotides are TGTGCCACCAGTGGGGGCAGATTCCCTTCTAATACGCAGTATTTT.

At least ten counts were recorded for this clonotype. The V gene is TRBV5-1, the J gene TRBJ2-7; possibly TRBD2 for D (6 bases). Germline loops: CDR1 SGHRS, CDR2 YFSETQ. V was cut by 3 bases and J by 5 bases, with 18 bases left in between. The CDR3 is 15 amino acids. CDR3 in DNA: TGCGCCAGCAGCTCCTTCAGCGGGCCCACGAACGAGCAGTACTTC. Its translation: CASSSFSGPTNEQYF.

This clonotype was detected many times. The chain uses TRBV29-1 and TRBJ2-5; TRBD2 matches 13 bases. Per the germline V gene, CDR1 is SQVTM and CDR2 is ANQGSEA. The CDR3 runs 17 residues. J was trimmed by 2 bases and V by 8 bases; bases with no gene match: 14. As DNA, the CDR3 is TGCAGCTCAGGACCCATACCGGGACTAGCGGGACAAGAGACCCAGTACTTC. It specifies CSSGPIPGLAGQETQYF.

This clonotype was detected only a few times. This sequence joins TRBV7-9 and TRBJ1-5, with D maybe TRBD1 (5 bases). The CDR3 has 15 amino acids. The germline V gene has CDR1 SEHNR and CDR2 FQNEAQ (reference sequence). V was cut by 1 base and J by 4 bases, with 11 bases left in between. CDR3 DNA: TGTGCCAGCAGCTTAGGGGACGGGGGGAATCAGCCCCAGCATTTT. Translation gives CASSLGDGGNQPQHF.

The sample holds a few counts of this clonotype. V and J are TRBV27 and TRBJ1-1; 7 bases match TRBD1. The germline V gene encodes CDR1 MNHEY and CDR2 SMNVEV (reference sequence). The CDR3 contains 15 residues. Losses at the gene ends were 4 bases for V and 0 bases for J; bases not matched to a gene: 5. The CDR3 region has the DNA TGTGCCAGCAGTTGGGGGGACAGACTGAACACTGAAGCTTTCTTT. As protein: CASSWGDRLNTEAFF.

This clonotype was detected only a few times. The chain carries TRBV3-1 and TRBJ2-6; D gene unclear. The CDR3 sequence is 16 residues long. V lost 0 bases, J lost 2 bases, and 8 bases lay in between. Germline V lookup: CDR1 LGHDT, CDR2 YNNKEL (reference sequence). In nucleotides, the CDR3 is TGTGCCAGCAGCCAAGAAGGGCAGACTGGGGCCAACGTCCTGACTTTC. Residues: CASSQEGQTGANVLTF.

Many counts were recorded for this clonotype. This rearrangement joins TRBV11-3 to TRBJ2-1, with D uncertain. V was shortened by 5 bases and J by 5 bases, with 10 bases between the two germline ends. The CDR3 loop spans 13 amino acids. CDR1 and CDR2 from the germline V gene are SGHNT and YENEEA. Written as DNA, the CDR3 is TGTGCCAGCAGCACAGTAAACAACAATGAGCAGTTCTTC. Translated, it gives CASSTVNNNEQFF.

The sample holds many counts of this clonotype. J is TRBJ1-3 and V is TRBV18; D may be TRBD1 (5 bases). There are 14 residues in the CDR3. Trimming took 2 bases from V and 3 from J, leaving 8 bases between them. CDR1 is KGHSH, CDR2 LQKENI, per germline. The DNA for the CDR3 is TGTGCCAGCTCACCAGGGGCGTTTGGAAACACCATATATTTT. Its protein is CASSPGAFGNTIYF.

This clonotype was counted only a few times. The chain recombines TRBV3-1 with TRBJ2-3, with D unclear. Germline V CDR1 and CDR2: LGHDT, YNNKEL (reference sequence). V dropped 0 bases and J dropped 7 bases, with 8 bases sitting between them. This CDR3 is 13 amino acids long. Written as DNA, the CDR3 is TGTGCCAGCAGCCAAGATTTTTCAAATACGCAGTATTTT. Translating it yields CASSQDFSNTQYF.

This clonotype turned up a few times. The V call is TRBV6-5, the J call TRBJ2-2; 9 bases are shared with TRBD2. The CDR3 is 15 residues long. After removal of 4 bases from V and 4 bases from J, the junction contained 4 bases not matched to a gene. In germline, CDR1 is MNHEY, CDR2 SVGAGI. The CDR3 is CASSLAGVGTGELFF. The DNA of the CDR3 is TGTGCCAGCAGTTTAGCGGGAGTCGGCACCGGGGAGCTGTTTTTT.

Ten or more counts support this clonotype. This sequence joins TRBV6-1 and TRBJ1-1; tentatively, D is TRBD1 (5 bases). CDR1 MNHNS and CDR2 SASEGT come from the germline V gene. V lost 4 bases to trimming and J lost 1 base, with 13 bases between them. CDR3 length: 15 amino acids. The CDR3 protein is CASSAAGRKNTEAFF. CDR3 nucleotide sequence: TGTGCCAGCAGTGCGGCGGGACGTAAGAACACTGAAGCTTTCTTT.